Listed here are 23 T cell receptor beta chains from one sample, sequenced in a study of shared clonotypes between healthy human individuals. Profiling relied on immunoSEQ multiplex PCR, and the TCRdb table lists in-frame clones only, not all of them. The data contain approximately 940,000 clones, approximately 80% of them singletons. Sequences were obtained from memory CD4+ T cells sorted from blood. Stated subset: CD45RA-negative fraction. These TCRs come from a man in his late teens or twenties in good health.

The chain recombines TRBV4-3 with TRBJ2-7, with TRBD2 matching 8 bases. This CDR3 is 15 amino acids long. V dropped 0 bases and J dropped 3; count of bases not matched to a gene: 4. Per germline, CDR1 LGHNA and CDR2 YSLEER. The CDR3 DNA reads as TGCGCCAGCAGCCAAGATGGGACTAGAAACTACGAGCAGTACTTC. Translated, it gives CASSQDGTRNYEQYF.

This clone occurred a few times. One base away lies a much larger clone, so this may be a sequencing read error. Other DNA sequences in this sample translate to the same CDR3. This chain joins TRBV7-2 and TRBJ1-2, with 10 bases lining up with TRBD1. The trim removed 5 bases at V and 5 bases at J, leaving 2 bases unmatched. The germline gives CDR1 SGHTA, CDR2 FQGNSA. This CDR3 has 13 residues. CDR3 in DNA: TGTGCCAGCAGCCCGGACAGGGGGTATGGCTACACCTTC. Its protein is CASSPDRGYGYTF.

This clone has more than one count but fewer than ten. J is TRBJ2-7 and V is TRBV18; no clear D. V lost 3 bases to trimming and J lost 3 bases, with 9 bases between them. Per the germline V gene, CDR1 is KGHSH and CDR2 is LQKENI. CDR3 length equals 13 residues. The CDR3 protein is CASSPGRGYEQYF. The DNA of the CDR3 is TGTGCCAGCTCACCTGGTCGAGGCTACGAGCAGTACTTC. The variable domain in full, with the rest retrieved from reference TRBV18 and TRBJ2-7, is NAGVMQNPRHLVRRRGQEARLRCSPMKGHSHVYWYRQLPEEGLKFMVYLQKENIIDESGMPKERFSAEFPKEGPSILRIQQVVRGDSAAYFCASSPGRGYEQYFGPGTRLTVT.

The CDR3 nucleotides are TGTGCCAGCAGCTCAGGGGGAGCGGGGGGCCGGGAGACCCAGTACTTC. It specifies CASSSGGAGGRETQYF. The chain has TRBV11-1 and TRBJ2-5, with 9 bases lining up with TRBD2. The CDR3 totals 16 residues. Germline CDR1 SGHAT, CDR2 FQDESV (reference sequence). V dropped 4 bases and J dropped 5; count of bases not matched to a gene: 11.

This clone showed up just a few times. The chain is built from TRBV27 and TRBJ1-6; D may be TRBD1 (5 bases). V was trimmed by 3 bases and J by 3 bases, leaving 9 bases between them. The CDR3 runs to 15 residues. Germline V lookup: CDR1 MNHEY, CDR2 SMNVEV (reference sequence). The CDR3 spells CASSFRQSYNSPLHF. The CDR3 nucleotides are TGTGCCAGCAGTTTCAGACAGAGCTATAATTCACCCCTCCACTTT.

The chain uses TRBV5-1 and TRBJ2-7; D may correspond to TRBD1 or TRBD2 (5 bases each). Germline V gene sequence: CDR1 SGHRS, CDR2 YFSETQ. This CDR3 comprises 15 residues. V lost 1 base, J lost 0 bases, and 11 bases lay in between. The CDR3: CASSLRGISSYEQYF. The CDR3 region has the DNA TGCGCCAGCAGCTTGCGGGGCATAAGCTCCTACGAGCAGTACTTC.

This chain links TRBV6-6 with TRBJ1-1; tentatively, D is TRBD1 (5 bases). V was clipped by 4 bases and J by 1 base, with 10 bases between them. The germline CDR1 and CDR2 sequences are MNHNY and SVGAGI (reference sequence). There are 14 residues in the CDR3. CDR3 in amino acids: CASSWADRNTEAFF. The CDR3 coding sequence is TGTGCCAGCAGTTGGGCAGACAGGAACACTGAAGCTTTCTTT.

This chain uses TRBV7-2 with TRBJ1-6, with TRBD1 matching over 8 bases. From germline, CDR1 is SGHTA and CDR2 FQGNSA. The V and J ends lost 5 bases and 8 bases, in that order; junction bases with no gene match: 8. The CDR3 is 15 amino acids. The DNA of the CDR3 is TGTGCCAGCAGCCTAACTCAGACAGGGGATTCACCCCTCCACTTT. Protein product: CASSLTQTGDSPLHF. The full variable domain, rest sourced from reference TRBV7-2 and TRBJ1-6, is GAGVSQSPSNKVTEKGKDVELRCDPISGHTALYWYRQSLGQGLEFLIYFQGNSAPDKSGLPSDRFSAERTGGSVSTLTIQRTQQEDSAVYLCASSLTQTGDSPLHFGNGTRLTVT.

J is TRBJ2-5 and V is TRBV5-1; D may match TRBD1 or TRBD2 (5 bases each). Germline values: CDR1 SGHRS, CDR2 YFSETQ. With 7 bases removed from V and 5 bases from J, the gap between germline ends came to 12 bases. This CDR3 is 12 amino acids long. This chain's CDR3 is CASARDGETQYF. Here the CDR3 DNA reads TGCGCCAGCGCACGGGACGGGGAGACCCAGTACTTC.

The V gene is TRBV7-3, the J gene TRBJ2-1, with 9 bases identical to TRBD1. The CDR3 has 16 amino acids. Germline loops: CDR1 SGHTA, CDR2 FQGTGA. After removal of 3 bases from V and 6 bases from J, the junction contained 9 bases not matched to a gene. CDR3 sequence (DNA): TGTGCCAGCAGCTTCTCCCCGGGACAGGGAGGCAATGAGCAGTTCTTC. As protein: CASSFSPGQGGNEQFF.

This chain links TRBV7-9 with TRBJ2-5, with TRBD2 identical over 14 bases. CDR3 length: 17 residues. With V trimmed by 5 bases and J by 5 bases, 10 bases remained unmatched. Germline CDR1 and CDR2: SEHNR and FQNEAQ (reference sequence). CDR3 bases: TGTGCCAGCAGCGTTAGACTAGCGGGGGGGCTATGGGAGACCCAGTACTTC. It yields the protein CASSVRLAGGLWETQYF.

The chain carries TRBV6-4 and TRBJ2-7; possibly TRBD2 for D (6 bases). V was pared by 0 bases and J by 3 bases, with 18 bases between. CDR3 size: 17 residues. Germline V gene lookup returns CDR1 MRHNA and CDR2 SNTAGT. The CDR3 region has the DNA TGTGCCAGCAGTGACTCGAACATAAGGACTATGCACTACGAGCAGTACTTC. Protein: CASSDSNIRTMHYEQYF.

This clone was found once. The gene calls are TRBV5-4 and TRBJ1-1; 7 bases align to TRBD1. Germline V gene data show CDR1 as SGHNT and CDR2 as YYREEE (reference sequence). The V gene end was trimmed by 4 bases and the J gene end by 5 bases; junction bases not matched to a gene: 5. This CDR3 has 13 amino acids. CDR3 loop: CASSPGGRTEAFF. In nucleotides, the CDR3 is TGTGCCAGCAGCCCAGGGGGAAGGACTGAAGCTTTCTTT.

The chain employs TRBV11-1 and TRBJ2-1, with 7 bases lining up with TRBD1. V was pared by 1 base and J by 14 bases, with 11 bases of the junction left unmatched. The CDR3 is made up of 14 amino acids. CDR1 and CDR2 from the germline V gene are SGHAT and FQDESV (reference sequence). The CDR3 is CASSLEVGGAEKFF. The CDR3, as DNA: TGTGCCAGCAGCTTAGAGGTAGGGGGCGCCGAGAAGTTCTTC.

The DNA for the CDR3 is TGTGCCAGCAGCCAGGCCTACAATGAGCAGTTCTTC. Encoded protein: CASSQAYNEQFF. The V and J genes are TRBV7-9 and TRBJ2-1; no firm D call. Trimming left V 5 bases short and J 2 bases short, with 4 bases between. Germline CDR1 is SEHNR and CDR2 is FQNEAQ (reference sequence). The CDR3 covers 12 residues.

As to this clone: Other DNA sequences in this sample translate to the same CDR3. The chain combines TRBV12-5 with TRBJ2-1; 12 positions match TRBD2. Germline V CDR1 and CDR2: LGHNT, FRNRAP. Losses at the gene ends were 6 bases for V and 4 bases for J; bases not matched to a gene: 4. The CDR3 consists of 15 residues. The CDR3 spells CASGLGLAGYNEQFF. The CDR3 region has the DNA TGTGCTAGTGGCCTAGGACTAGCGGGGTACAATGAGCAGTTCTTC.

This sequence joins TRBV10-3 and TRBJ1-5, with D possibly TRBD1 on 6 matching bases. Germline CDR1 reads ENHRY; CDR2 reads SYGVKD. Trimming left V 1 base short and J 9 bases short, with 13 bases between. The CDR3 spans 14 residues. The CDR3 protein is CAISELGAGGPQHF. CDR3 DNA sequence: TGTGCCATCAGTGAGTTGGGGGCCGGGGGGCCCCAGCATTTT.

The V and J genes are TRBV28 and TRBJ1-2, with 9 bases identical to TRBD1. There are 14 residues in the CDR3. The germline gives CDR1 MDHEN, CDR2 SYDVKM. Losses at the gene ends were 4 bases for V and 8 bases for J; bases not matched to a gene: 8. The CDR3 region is CASSSGQGKAGYTF. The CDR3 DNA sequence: TGTGCCAGCAGTTCAGGACAGGGGAAGGCGGGCTACACCTTC.

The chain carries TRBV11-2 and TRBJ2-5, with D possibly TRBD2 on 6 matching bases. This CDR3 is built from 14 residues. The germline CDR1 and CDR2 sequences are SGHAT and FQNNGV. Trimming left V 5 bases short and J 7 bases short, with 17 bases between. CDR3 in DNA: TGTGCCAGCAGCGAGTTAGCGGCCTCAAGGACCCAGTACTTC. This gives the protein CASSELAASRTQYF.

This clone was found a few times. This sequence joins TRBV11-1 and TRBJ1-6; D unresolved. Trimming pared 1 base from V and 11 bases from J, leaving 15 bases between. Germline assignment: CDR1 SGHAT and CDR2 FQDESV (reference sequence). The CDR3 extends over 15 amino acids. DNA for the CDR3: TGTGCCAGCAGCTTAGATACACCCGCAAGGGCACCCCTCCACTTT. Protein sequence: CASSLDTPARAPLHF.

The CDR3 coding sequence is TGCGCCAGCAGCGCGCGGGGGGCGGGGTACAATGAGCAGTTCTTC. It specifies CASSARGAGYNEQFF. V and J are TRBV10-1 and TRBJ2-1; TRBD2 aligns across 8 bases. CDR1 and CDR2 (germline): WNHNN, SYGVQD (reference sequence). V lost 6 bases, J lost 4 bases, and 8 bases stayed unmatched. There are 15 residues in the CDR3.

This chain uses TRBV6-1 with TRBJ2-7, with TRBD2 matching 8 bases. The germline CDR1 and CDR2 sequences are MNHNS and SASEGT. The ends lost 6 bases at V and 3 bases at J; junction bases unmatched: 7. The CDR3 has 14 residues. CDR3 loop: CASRSGSTNYEQYF. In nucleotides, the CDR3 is TGTGCCAGCAGAAGCGGGAGTACAAACTACGAGCAGTACTTC.

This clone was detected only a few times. CDR3 coding DNA: TGTGCCAGCAGCTTATTACCCGACAGGTATAACTCTGGAAACACCATATATTTT. Translating gives CASSLLPDRYNSGNTIYF. This chain uses TRBV5-5 with TRBJ1-3; a weak D match, TRBD1 (6 bases). Germline V gene sequence: CDR1 SGHKS, CDR2 YYEKEE (reference sequence). Trimming shortened V by 2 bases and J by 0 bases, and 18 bases separated the two germline ends. The CDR3 totals 18 residues.